This T cell receptor beta chain was obtained from a study of response to subunit inactivated influenza vaccine. Comments on this clonotype: Its antigen is undetermined.

Study-level results: T cells newly recruited by each seasonal influenza vaccination are few, the authors suggested.

Germline assignment: CDR1 SGHTA and CDR2 FQGNSA. The CDR3 runs to 17 residues. V lost 2 bases, J lost 7 bases, and 23 bases lay in between. TCRdb re-called the RT-PCR reads with MiXCR, one entry per CDR3 protein. This sample has some 500,000 distinct CDR3 sequences, with 25% found just once. The receptor was isolated from a man aged 50-59 years who received an inactivated influenza vaccine. This chain links TRBV7-2 with TRBJ2-5, with unresolved D. The specimen was CD4+ T cells sorted from PBMCs, collected more than 4 days after vaccination. The CDR3 DNA reads TGTGCCAGCAGCTTAAAAAAGTGGGCAGGACCCTTCAGGACCCAGTACTTC. It translates to CASSLKKWAGPFRTQYF.